This T cell receptor beta chain originates from a study of control samples from healthy donors and cancer patients (TCRdb year 2020). From the cysteine through the phenylalanine, the CDR3 covers 15 amino acids. The only DNA kept is the CDR3, 45 bases in frame from the first base. Relative to germline, V is missing 2 bases and J is missing 7 bases, with 4 bases of the junction outside any gene match. Based on the germline V gene, the CDR1 and CDR2 sequences are KGHSH and LQKENI. Preparation of the library involved the immunoSEQ multiplex PCR assay. The source is immuneACCESS, and TCRdb retained only in-frame sequences with V and J called. Part of the clones is not carried over; for the studies checked, unresolved V genes explain less than half of this, and the remainder is unexplained. This sample has 150,000 to 200,000 clones in its table, and about 93% of those were observed once. About 1.5% of the sample is taken by the ten largest.

With regard to this clone: Its antigen is currently not known. Base qualities are not recorded, but no much larger clone differs from it by a single base.

The source is a man younger than 35 in good health. Sequenced material: blood. The V and J segments used are TRBV18 and TRBJ2-3, and 12 junction bases match TRBD2. In nucleotides, the sequence is TGTGCCAGCTCACCAACTAGCGGGGGGCGCTATACGCAGTATTTT. Translated, it reads CASSPTSGGRYTQYF. The reference TRBV18 and TRBJ2-3 proteins fill in what lies around the CDR3, so the full variable domain reads NAGVMQNPRHLVRRRGQEARLRCSPMKGHSHVYWYRQLPEEGLKFMVYLQKENIIDESGMPKERFSAEFPKEGPSILRIQQVVRGDSAAYFCASSPTSGGRYTQYFGPGTRLTVL.